This is a list of T cell receptor beta chains from one sample in a study of regulatory T cells in long-lasting Graves disease. TCRdb reanalysed the multiplex PCR reads using MiXCR and keeps one entry per CDR3 protein. The sample has about 460,000 distinct CDR3 sequences, 12% to 15% seen once. The same sample was also used in a study of T cells in Graves' hyperthyroidism and ophthalmopathy.

The input for sequencing was peripheral blood mononuclear cells (PBMCs), taken at new diagnosis, from a patient treated with antithyroid drugs. The receptors were gathered from a woman in her fifties or sixties with Graves disease. CDR3s include the opening cysteine and the closing phenylalanine or tryptophan. The order of the fields is D gene, clone size, V gene, J gene, CDR3 length, CDR3 DNA, CDR3 protein. A D gene is named only where the DNA matches it firmly. The size of a clone is reported for some rows only, either as once, few or many, or as a class for expanded clones.

-	many	TRBV28	TRBJ1-1	15	TGTGCCAGCAGTTTAATGGGTGGGGTTTCCACTGAAGCTTTCTTT	CASSLMGGVSTEAFF
-	many	TRBV28	TRBJ1-6	19	-	CASSTSGLRTGFRNSPLHF
TRBD2	-	TRBV28	TRBJ2-3	14	TGTGCCAGCCGGGCTAGCGGATTCACAGATACGCAGTATTTT	CASRASGFTDTQYF
TRBD2	-	TRBV20-1	TRBJ2-1	15	TGCAGTGCCATCGAGTGGCGGGAGAAATACAATGAGCAGTTCTTC	CSAIEWREKYNEQFF
-	-	TRBV29-1	TRBJ1-1	13	TGCAGCGTTGAACAGACAAGAAACACTGAAGCTTTCTTT	CSVEQTRNTEAFF
TRBD1	many	TRBV20-1	TRBJ1-5	15	TGCAGTGCTCATCGGGACAGTTTTAGCTATCAGCCCCAGCATTTT	CSAHRDSFSYQPQHF
TRBD1	many	TRBV5-1	TRBJ2-1	15	TGCGCCAGCAGCTTCGGGGACAGATTTGGAAATGAGCAGTTCTTC	CASSFGDRFGNEQFF
TRBD2	many	TRBV2	TRBJ2-7	15	TGTGCCAGCAGTGAATACCGGGAGGGCCTGTACGAGCAGTACTTC	CASSEYREGLYEQYF
-	many	TRBV2	TRBJ2-7	14	TGTGCCAGCAGGCAGGGCTCGTTGGTCTACGAGCAGTACTTC	CASRQGSLVYEQYF
TRBD1	-	TRBV7-9	TRBJ1-4	17	TGTGCCAGCAGCTTAGATGTCGCGGGACAGGGCATCTTAAAACTGTTTTTT	CASSLDVAGQGILKLFF
-	-	TRBV7-9	TRBJ2-5	14	TGTGCCAGCAGCTTAGTGGGCATGCAAGAGACCCAGTACTTC	CASSLVGMQETQYF
TRBD1	many	TRBV7-3	TRBJ1-1	13	TGTGCCAGCAGCTTGACAGGGTTAGCTGAAGCTTTCTTT	CASSLTGLAEAFF
-	few	TRBV6-1	TRBJ2-7	16	TGTGCCAGCAGTGACCACAAACTCGTGGGGCCCTACGAGCAGTACTTC	CASSDHKLVGPYEQYF
TRBD2	many	TRBV5-1	TRBJ2-1	15	TGCGCCAGCAGCTTCAGAAGCGGGAGCAGGAATGAGCAGTTCTTC	CASSFRSGSRNEQFF
-	few	TRBV28	TRBJ1-2	15	TGTGCCAGCAGTTTCTCTTGGGGAGGGGGGTATGGCTACACCTTC	CASSFSWGGGYGYTF
-	many	TRBV20-1	TRBJ2-7	12	TGCAGTGCTAGGCCTGATCGGCTTAGGCAGTACTTC	CSARPDRLRQYF
TRBD2	many	TRBV24-1	TRBJ2-1	13	TGTGCCACCTCGGGACTAGCAGGCAATGAGCAGTTCTTC	CATSGLAGNEQFF
-	many	TRBV19	TRBJ2-5	13	TGTGCCAGCAGCCAGCAGGGGGGAGAGACCCAGTACTTC	CASSQQGGETQYF
-	-	TRBV7-2	TRBJ2-7	15	TGTGCCAGCAGCATGTACAGCGATTCTACCTACGAGCAGTACTTC	CASSMYSDSTYEQYF
TRBD2	many	TRBV7-8	TRBJ2-1	14	TGTGCCAGCAGCTTAGCGGGACTATCCAATGAGCAGTTCTTC	CASSLAGLSNEQFF
-	-	TRBV7-6	TRBJ1-6	14	TGTGCCAGCAACATCGGGACTAATAATTCACCCCTCCACTTT	CASNIGTNNSPLHF
TRBD1	-	TRBV6-1	TRBJ2-3	17	TGTGCCAGCAGTCCCGGGACAGGGGTCGGGGGCACAGATACGCAGTATTTT	CASSPGTGVGGTDTQYF
TRBD1	-	TRBV20-1	TRBJ1-5	16	TGCAGTGCCCTCACCGGGACAGGGGTCAACAATCAGCCCCAGCATTTT	CSALTGTGVNNQPQHF
-	-	TRBV20-1	TRBJ1-5	18	TGCAGTGCTAGAGCTATCCCCCCTAGGGGTCATAGCAATCAGCCCCAGCATTTT	CSARAIPPRGHSNQPQHF
TRBD1	-	TRBV18	TRBJ2-7	17	TGTGCCAGGTCACCACTATGGGGACAGGTGGTCTCCTACGAGCAGTACTTC	CARSPLWGQVVSYEQYF
TRBD2	-	TRBV4-2	TRBJ2-1	16	TGTGCCAGCAGCCAACCGGGGGGGCAGGGCTTGGGGGGACAGTTCTTC	CASSQPGGQGLGGQFF
-	many	TRBV11-2	TRBJ1-4	15	TGTGCCAGCAGCTTTGTTGGGGCAACTAATGAAAAACTGTTTTTT	CASSFVGATNEKLFF
-	many	TRBV6-1	TRBJ1-1	13	TGTGCCAGCAGTGACCAGGGATACACTGAAGCTTTCTTT	CASSDQGYTEAFF
-	-	TRBV14	TRBJ2-2	15	TGTGCCAGCAGTTCGGGCTACCCAAACACCGGGGAGCTGTTTTTT	CASSSGYPNTGELFF
-	-	TRBV5-1	TRBJ1-3	15	TGCGTCAGCAGCCCGAGTTACACCGACGGAGGCACCATATATTTT	CVSSPSYTDGGTIYF
-	many	TRBV10-3	TRBJ1-2	15	TGTGCCATCAGTGACGACACAGTGGGCCGTTATGGCTACACCTTC	CAISDDTVGRYGYTF